This TCR beta chain stems from a study of T cells in Graves' hyperthyroidism and ophthalmopathy. The source of the PBMCs was 8 to 10 ml of fresh peripheral blood. Unmatched junction bases numbered 7, after V lost 5 bases and J lost 0 bases. This CDR3 region has 18 residues. Germline V CDR1 and CDR2: MDHEN, SYDVKM. This clonotype was found once. TCR beta CDR3 regions were amplified from RNA. HTBI primers drove first-round RT-PCR of the TCR CDR3. TCRdb independently ran MiXCR on the multiplex PCR reads; one entry per CDR3 protein. The sample includes around 600,000 distinct CDR3 sequences, 15% to 19% of them seen just once.

J is TRBJ2-5 and V is TRBV28, with 15 bases lining up with TRBD2. The sequencing sample was made of blood. The receptor's source is a woman under 40 with Graves' hyperthyroidism. Written as DNA, the CDR3 is TGTGCCAGCAGTCCCCCGGGACTAGCGGGAGGTGACCAAGAGACCCAGTACTTC. It is translated as CASSPPGLAGGDQETQYF. The entire variable domain, with the rest obtained from reference TRBV28 and TRBJ2-5, is as follows: DVKVTQSSRYLVKRTGEKVFLECVQDMDHENMFWYRQDPGLGLRLIYFSYDVKMKEKGDIPEGYSVSREKKERFSLILESASTNQTSMYLCASSPPGLAGGDQETQYFGPGTRLLVL.